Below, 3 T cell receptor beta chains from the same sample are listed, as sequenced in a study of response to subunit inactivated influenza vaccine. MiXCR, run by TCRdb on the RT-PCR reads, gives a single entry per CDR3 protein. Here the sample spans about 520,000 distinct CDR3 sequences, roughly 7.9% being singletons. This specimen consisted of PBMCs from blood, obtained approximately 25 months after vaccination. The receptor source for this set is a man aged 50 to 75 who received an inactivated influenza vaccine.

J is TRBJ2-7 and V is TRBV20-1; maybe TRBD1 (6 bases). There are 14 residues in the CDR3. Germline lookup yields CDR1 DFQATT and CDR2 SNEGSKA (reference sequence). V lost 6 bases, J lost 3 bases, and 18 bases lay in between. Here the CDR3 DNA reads TGCAGTGCGGTGGGGGCAGGAGATCTCTACGAGCAGTACTTC. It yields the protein CSAVGAGDLYEQYF.

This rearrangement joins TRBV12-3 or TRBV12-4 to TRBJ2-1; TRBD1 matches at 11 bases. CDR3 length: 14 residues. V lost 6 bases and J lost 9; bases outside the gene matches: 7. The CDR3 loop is CASSHGTGGGEQFF. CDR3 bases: TGTGCCAGCAGCCATGGGACAGGGGGAGGTGAGCAGTTCTTC.

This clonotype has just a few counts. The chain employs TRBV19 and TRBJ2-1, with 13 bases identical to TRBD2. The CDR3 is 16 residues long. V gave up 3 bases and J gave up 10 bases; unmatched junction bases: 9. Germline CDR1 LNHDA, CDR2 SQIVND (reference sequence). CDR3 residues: CASSMRTSGSGGEQFF. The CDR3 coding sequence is TGTGCCAGTAGTATGAGGACTAGCGGGAGTGGGGGGGAGCAGTTCTTC.